This entry lists 28 T cell receptor beta chains sequenced from one sample in a study of cytotoxic CD8 clonotypes in ibrutinib-treated CLL. TCRdb keeps only in-frame clones here, not all; method: immunoSEQ multiplex PCR. The table includes tens of thousands of clones, roughly 54% detected once. Sequences were derived from PBMCs, sampled at disease progression, from a patient treated with ibrutinib. All receptors come from a human donor with chronic lymphocytic leukemia.

This clone was seen at least ten times. V usage is TRBV11-2 and J usage is TRBJ2-7; D call uncertain. Trimming left V 3 bases short and J 7 bases short, with 10 bases between. Germline CDR1 SGHAT, CDR2 FQNNGV. This CDR3 is built from 12 residues. Here the CDR3 DNA reads TGTGCCAGCAGCTTGGACGGCTGGGAGCAGTACTTC. It codes for CASSLDGWEQYF.

CDR3 region: CASGLVNSWGEGGYTF. CDR3 DNA: TGTGCTAGTGGTTTGGTAAATAGTTGGGGCGAGGGTGGCTACACCTTC. The chain uses TRBV12-5 and TRBJ1-2; D perhaps matches TRBD1 (5 bases). The germline gives CDR1 LGHNT, CDR2 FRNRAP. Trimming cost V 0 bases and J 7 bases, with 18 bases left between them. CDR3 size: 16 residues.

The chain recombines TRBV12-2 with TRBJ1-4. TRBV12-2 is described as a pseudogene. The CDR3 has 13 residues. The CDR3 is CASRGATNEKLFF. The CDR3 DNA reads as TGTGCAAGTCGCGGTGCAACTAATGAAAAACTGTTTTTT.

This clone was counted once. This chain uses TRBV27 with TRBJ2-7; D is perhaps TRBD1 or TRBD2 (7 bases each). V was pared by 10 bases and J by 7 bases, with 20 bases between. The CDR3 sequence is 13 residues long. CDR1 MNHEY and CDR2 SMNVEV come from the germline V gene (reference sequence). CDR3 sequence reads: CAIGGRGLGEQYF. CDR3 DNA sequence: TGTGCCATCGGAGGGAGGGGGCTGGGGGAGCAGTACTTC.

This clone occurred a few times. The chain combines TRBV20-1 with TRBJ1-1; D gene uncertain. Germline loops: CDR1 DFQATT, CDR2 SNEGSKA (reference sequence). The V gene lost 4 bases and the J gene lost 4 bases, with 7 bases spanning the gap. The CDR3 is made up of 11 amino acids. CDR3 amino acids: CSATEGTEAFF. In DNA form, the CDR3 reads TGCAGTGCTACCGAAGGCACTGAAGCTTTCTTT.

This chain connects TRBV6-5 to TRBJ2-7; D may be TRBD2 (5 bases). The CDR3 is 15 amino acids. V gave up 5 bases and J gave up 3 bases, with 17 bases separating them. From germline, CDR1 is MNHEY and CDR2 SVGAGI. The chain's CDR3 is CASSTRPQLIYEQYF. In DNA, the CDR3 is TGTGCCAGCAGTACTAGGCCCCAGCTTATCTACGAGCAGTACTTC.

This clone was observed a handful of times. The CDR3 is CASSQGAYYGYTF. The CDR3 DNA is TGTGCCAGCAGTCAGGGGGCGTACTATGGCTACACCTTC. This chain connects TRBV6-5 to TRBJ1-2, with 8 bases matching TRBD1. V was pared by 5 bases and J by 3 bases, with 2 bases of the junction left unmatched. The CDR3 covers 13 residues. Germline CDR1 and CDR2: MNHEY and SVGAGI.

Written as DNA, the CDR3 is TGTGCCAGCAGCATCCGACAGGGAATAGACACCGGGGAGCTGTTTTTT. This gives the protein CASSIRQGIDTGELFF. The chain combines TRBV9 with TRBJ2-2; 7 nucleotides align to TRBD1. V was clipped by 4 bases and J by 3 bases; unmatched bases: 9. Looked up from germline, CDR1 is SGDLS and CDR2 is YYNGEE. The CDR3 has 16 amino acids.

In this sample, this clone turned up once. V is TRBV28 and J is TRBJ2-2; 7 bases line up with TRBD1. The CDR3 has 15 amino acids. V lost 5 bases to trimming and J lost 5 bases; unmatched junction nucleotides: 8. CDR1 is MDHEN and CDR2 is SYDVKM in the germline V gene. The CDR3 is CASSAPGGKTGELFF. CDR3 in DNA: TGTGCCAGCAGTGCTCCAGGGGGAAAAACCGGGGAGCTGTTTTTT.

The table lists this clone with many counts. The chain employs TRBV27 and TRBJ1-3, with TRBD1 as a possible D gene (5 bases). V lost 2 bases to trimming and J lost 4 bases, with 9 bases between them. CDR1 MNHEY and CDR2 SMNVEV come from the germline V gene (reference sequence). This CDR3 region has 14 residues. CDR3 region: CASSLRGTGNTIYF. DNA for the CDR3: TGTGCCAGCAGTTTACGGGGGACCGGAAACACCATATATTTT.

This clone was picked up one time. The rearrangement joins TRBV27 to TRBJ1-4; no definite D call. V was clipped by 5 bases and J by 9 bases, with 16 bases between them. This CDR3 spans 14 amino acids. Germline CDR1 and CDR2: MNHEY and SMNVEV (reference sequence). CDR3 DNA: TGTGCCAGCAGTGGGATTTGGGAAAATCAAAAACTGTTTTTT. It is translated as CASSGIWENQKLFF.

The chain employs TRBV25-1 and TRBJ2-7; D unclear. The V end lost 3 bases, the J end lost 7 bases, and 19 bases lay between the germline ends. Germline V gene lookup returns CDR1 MGHDK and CDR2 SYGVNS. The CDR3 sequence is 15 residues long. The CDR3 sequence: CASSDPSFPRREQYF. The CDR3 DNA reads as TGTGCCAGCAGTGACCCCAGCTTCCCGCGGCGGGAGCAGTACTTC.

The J gene is TRBJ1-5, the V gene TRBV2, with a weak D call TRBD1 (5 bases). CDR3 length: 15 residues. Germline V gives CDR1 SNHLY, CDR2 FYNNEI. V gave up 7 bases and J gave up 0 bases, with 13 bases separating them. CDR3 in amino acids: CASNNQGYSNQPQHF. CDR3 DNA sequence: TGTGCCAGCAATAACCAGGGTTATAGCAATCAGCCCCAGCATTTT.

The chain links TRBV5-1 to TRBJ2-7; D not resolved. Germline V gene lookup returns CDR1 SGHRS and CDR2 YFSETQ. CDR3 length equals 13 residues. The V and J ends lost 0 bases and 3 bases respectively, with 7 bases between them. The CDR3 nucleotides read TGCGCCAGCAGCTTGGCCTCAGACTACGAGCAGTACTTC. Protein sequence: CASSLASDYEQYF. The full variable domain, rest sourced from reference TRBV5-1 and TRBJ2-7, is KAGVTQTPRYLIKTRGQQVTLSCSPISGHRSVSWYQQTPGQGLQFLFEYFSETQRNKGNFPGRFSGRQFSNSRSEMNVSTLELGDSALYLCASSLASDYEQYFGPGTRLTVT.

The V and J genes are TRBV11-2 and TRBJ1-6; D uncertain. V lost 5 bases to trimming and J lost 7 bases, with 12 bases between them. The CDR3 runs 14 residues. CDR1 is SGHAT and CDR2 is FQNNGV in the germline V gene. CDR3 protein: CASSEQLSNSPLHF. CDR3 DNA: TGTGCCAGCAGCGAACAGCTTTCGAATTCACCCCTCCACTTT.

This sequence joins TRBV7-2 and TRBJ2-7, with 8 nucleotides matching TRBD2. Germline V CDR1 and CDR2: SGHTA, FQGNSA. The CDR3 spans 15 residues. The V and J ends lost 5 bases and 2 bases, in that order; junction bases with no gene match: 8. Here the CDR3 reads CASSPQLAETYEQYF. Written as DNA, the CDR3 is TGTGCCAGCAGCCCCCAACTAGCGGAAACCTACGAGCAGTACTTC. The complete variable domain, with remaining parts taken from reference TRBV7-2 and TRBJ2-7, reads GAGVSQSPSNKVTEKGKDVELRCDPISGHTALYWYRQSLGQGLEFLIYFQGNSAPDKSGLPSDRFSAERTGGSVSTLTIQRTQQEDSAVYLCASSPQLAETYEQYFGPGTRLTVT.

CDR3 sequence: CASSLKTATGELFF. In DNA, the CDR3 is TGTGCCAGCAGCTTGAAGACAGCCACCGGGGAGCTGTTTTTT. The chain has TRBV7-9 and TRBJ2-2; D might be TRBD1 (5 bases). CDR3 size: 14 residues. The V and J ends lost 3 bases and 4 bases respectively, with 9 bases between them. Germline-derived CDR1 and CDR2 are SEHNR and FQNEAQ (reference sequence).

V and J are TRBV25-1 and TRBJ2-3; 7 nucleotides agree with TRBD2. The J segment lost 6 bases and the V segment lost 0 bases, leaving 9 bases of the junction unmatched. This CDR3 spans 16 amino acids. The germline gives CDR1 MGHDK, CDR2 SYGVNS. The CDR3: CASSEYIGQGGDTQYF. The CDR3 nucleotides read TGTGCCAGCAGTGAATATATAGGGCAGGGAGGGGATACGCAGTATTTT.

The chain couples TRBV7-9 to TRBJ2-1; 10 bases fit TRBD2. This CDR3 spans 17 amino acids. J was trimmed by 6 bases and V by 5 bases; bases with no gene match: 13. The germline CDR1 and CDR2 sequences are SEHNR and FQNEAQ (reference sequence). CDR3 amino acids: CASSRRVLAGDGNEQFF. The CDR3 DNA is TGTGCCAGCAGCCGTCGGGTCCTAGCGGGGGACGGCAATGAGCAGTTCTTC.

A few counts support this clone. CDR3 loop: CASSPASGGGNQPQHF. The CDR3 DNA sequence: TGTGCCAGCTCACCGGCCTCGGGGGGCGGCAATCAGCCCCAGCATTTT. The chain carries TRBV18 and TRBJ1-5, with D possibly TRBD1 on 6 matching bases. The CDR3 is made up of 16 amino acids. CDR1 is KGHSH, CDR2 LQKENI, per germline. Trimming removed 3 bases from V and 2 bases from J, with 14 bases in between.

The J gene is TRBJ2-2, the V gene TRBV7-2, with 8 bases aligning to TRBD1. Looked up from germline, CDR1 is SGHTA and CDR2 is FQGNSA. The CDR3 covers 17 residues. J gave up 6 bases and V 2 bases, and 11 bases lay outside the gene matches. CDR3 DNA: TGTGCCAGCAGCTTATCGATAGGACAGGGTCTGGCCGGGGAGCTGTTTTTT. Protein sequence: CASSLSIGQGLAGELFF.

The chain uses TRBV9 and TRBJ2-7; D may correspond to TRBD1 or TRBD2 (5 bases each). Trimming pared 4 bases from V and 0 bases from J, leaving 11 bases between. Germline values: CDR1 SGDLS, CDR2 YYNGEE. The CDR3 consists of 14 residues. In DNA, the CDR3 is TGTGCCAGCAGCCTAGGGACGTACTCCTACGAGCAGTACTTC. This sequence encodes CASSLGTYSYEQYF.

The rearrangement joins TRBV6-5 to TRBJ2-7; D is tentatively TRBD1 or TRBD2 (5 bases each). Per the germline V gene, CDR1 is MNHEY and CDR2 is SVGAGI. The CDR3 loop spans 13 amino acids. The V end lost 3 bases, the J end lost 4 bases, and 10 bases lay between the germline ends. In DNA form, the CDR3 reads TGTGCCAGCAGTTATTCCGGGGCGTACGAGCAGTACTTC. Encoded protein: CASSYSGAYEQYF.

The chain uses TRBV2 and TRBJ2-2, with TRBD1 identical over 7 bases. V was pared by 4 bases and J by 0 bases, with 11 bases of the junction left unmatched. The CDR3 has 18 amino acids. The germline V gene encodes CDR1 SNHLY and CDR2 FYNNEI. The CDR3 region has the DNA TGTGCCAGCAGTGCCCTAGGACAGGTGGGGACGAACACCGGGGAGCTGTTTTTT. This translates into CASSALGQVGTNTGELFF.

This clone has a handful of counts. The V gene is TRBV27, the J gene TRBJ1-5; D is possibly TRBD1 (5 bases). The V end lost 9 bases, the J end lost 0 bases, and 18 bases lay between the germline ends. This CDR3 contains 16 residues. Germline V gives CDR1 MNHEY, CDR2 SMNVEV (reference sequence). CDR3 bases: TGTGCCAGAAACCCCACGGGGCAGTATAGCAATCAGCCCCAGCATTTT. It is translated as CARNPTGQYSNQPQHF.

This clone has only a few counts. This chain connects TRBV25-1 to TRBJ2-3, with 8 bases aligning to TRBD1. The length of the CDR3 is 13 residues. V gave up 8 bases and J gave up 1 base; unmatched junction bases: 2. CDR1 is MGHDK and CDR2 is SYGVNS in the germline V gene. DNA for the CDR3: TGTGCCAGCGGGACAGGTGGCACAGATACGCAGTATTTT. This encodes CASGTGGTDTQYF.

This clone has a count of ten or more. V usage is TRBV5-6 and J usage is TRBJ2-5; D remains unclear. Germline CDR1 reads SGHDT; CDR2 reads YYEEEE. Deletions cut 2 bases from V and 1 base from J, with 6 bases between. The CDR3 covers 13 residues. In DNA form, the CDR3 reads TGTGCCAGCAGCTTCGGCAGCCAAGAGACCCAGTACTTC. Translated, it gives CASSFGSQETQYF.

As concerns this clone: At one of its ends the junction is not consistent with the germline gene, which may arise from a read error. The chain links TRBV7-7 to TRBJ1-5; D is uncertain. CDR1 and CDR2 (germline): SSHAT, FNYEAQ (reference sequence). The length of the CDR3 is 13 residues. CDR3 in amino acids: CASSPAEHQPQHF. As DNA, the CDR3 is TGTGCTAGCAGCCCCGCCGAGCATCAGCCCCAGCATTTT.